These T cell receptor beta chains were read from a single sample in a study of T cell changes during pregnancy in multiple sclerosis. Clones were sequenced by immunoSEQ multiplex PCR, and TCRdb holds only the in-frame ones, with some missing. The data hold roughly 34,000 clones, with roughly 90% observed a single time. This specimen was CD8+ T cells from peripheral blood mononuclear cells, taken in the third trimester of pregnancy. The receptors derive from a female donor with multiple sclerosis, enrolled in a pregnancy study. Each CDR3 is given with its conserved first and last residue. The order of the fields is V gene, J gene, D gene, clone size, CDR3 DNA, CDR3 protein. A D gene is named only where the DNA matches it firmly. Clone size is stated in some rows and not others, as once, few, many or a class when expanded.

v_call: TRBV4-3; j_call: TRBJ1-2; d_call: TRBD1; clone_size: NA; cdr3_nt: TGCGCCAGCAGCCAAGCCCAGGGGGACTACTATGGCTACACCTTC; cdr3_aa: CASSQAQGDYYGYTF
v_call: TRBV19; j_call: TRBJ1-1; d_call: NA; clone_size: medium-sized; cdr3_nt: TGTGCCAGTAGTATACATCAGAAGAACACTGAAGCTTTCTTT; cdr3_aa: CASSIHQKNTEAFF
v_call: TRBV9; j_call: TRBJ1-2; d_call: TRBD1; clone_size: NA; cdr3_nt: TGTGCCAGCAGCGTAGGACGGGAAAAAAACCCCCCGGGACAGAGATCCTATGGCTACACCTTC; cdr3_aa: CASSVGREKNPPGQRSYGYTF
v_call: TRBV6-5; j_call: TRBJ1-1; d_call: TRBD1; clone_size: NA; cdr3_nt: TGTGCCAGCAGTTACAGCTCAGGGGGCACTGAAGCTTTCTTT; cdr3_aa: CASSYSSGGTEAFF
v_call: TRBV10-3; j_call: TRBJ1-2; d_call: TRBD1; clone_size: NA; cdr3_nt: TGTGCCATCAGAGGGCAGGGGGACTATGGCTACACCTTC; cdr3_aa: CAIRGQGDYGYTF
v_call: TRBV7-3; j_call: TRBJ2-1; d_call: NA; clone_size: NA; cdr3_nt: TGTGCCAGCAGCCCCAATAGCAATGAGCAGTTCTTC; cdr3_aa: CASSPNSNEQFF
v_call: TRBV19; j_call: TRBJ1-4; d_call: NA; clone_size: NA; cdr3_nt: TGTGCCAGTAGTATTCTTAGCTGGAGGGGCGATGAAAAACTGTTTTTT; cdr3_aa: CASSILSWRGDEKLFF
v_call: TRBV19; j_call: TRBJ2-2; d_call: TRBD2; clone_size: NA; cdr3_nt: TGTGCCAGCCGGGGGCGGGGGGCCCCCGGGGAGCTGTTTTTT; cdr3_aa: CASRGRGAPGELFF
v_call: TRBV9; j_call: TRBJ2-5; d_call: TRBD2; clone_size: NA; cdr3_nt: TGTGCCAGCAGCGCCGGGGTGCTAGCGGGGGTGCTTCAAGAGACCCAGTACTTC; cdr3_aa: CASSAGVLAGVLQETQYF
v_call: TRBV2; j_call: TRBJ1-2; d_call: NA; clone_size: NA; cdr3_nt: TGTGCCGATCTAGCGTCGAGTGGCTACACCTTC; cdr3_aa: CADLASSGYTF
v_call: TRBV6-1; j_call: TRBJ2-1; d_call: NA; clone_size: NA; cdr3_nt: TGTGCCAGCGACCCTGGGGCCTATGAGCAGTTCTTC; cdr3_aa: CASDPGAYEQFF
v_call: TRBV9; j_call: TRBJ2-7; d_call: NA; clone_size: NA; cdr3_nt: TGTGCCAGCAGCGCCCCGAGCTCCTACGAGCAGTACTTC; cdr3_aa: CASSAPSSYEQYF
v_call: TRBV7-8; j_call: TRBJ2-1; d_call: TRBD2; clone_size: NA; cdr3_nt: TGTGCCAGCATCTTGTTGGGGGGGAATGAGCAGTTCTTC; cdr3_aa: CASILLGGNEQFF
v_call: TRBV11-3; j_call: TRBJ2-2; d_call: TRBD2; clone_size: NA; cdr3_nt: TGTGCCAGCAGCTTAGATCCAGCGGGGGGCAACACCGGGGAGCTGTTTTTT; cdr3_aa: CASSLDPAGGNTGELFF
v_call: TRBV27; j_call: TRBJ2-2; d_call: TRBD1; clone_size: once; cdr3_nt: TGTGCCAGCAGTTCCCTACAGGGGGGCGGGGAGCTGTTTTTT; cdr3_aa: CASSSLQGGGELFF
v_call: TRBV27; j_call: TRBJ1-1; d_call: NA; clone_size: NA; cdr3_nt: TGTGCCAGCAGTTTGTATGGGAGTACTGAAGCTTTCTTT; cdr3_aa: CASSLYGSTEAFF
v_call: TRBV29-1; j_call: TRBJ2-1; d_call: TRBD1; clone_size: NA; cdr3_nt: TGCAGCGTTGAAGGCACTACAGGGGACAATGAGCAGTTCTTC; cdr3_aa: CSVEGTTGDNEQFF
v_call: TRBV11-1; j_call: TRBJ2-2; d_call: TRBD1; clone_size: NA; cdr3_nt: TGTGCCAGCAGTCGTAAGGGACAGGGGGCGAATACCGGGGAGCTGTTTTTT; cdr3_aa: CASSRKGQGANTGELFF
v_call: TRBV15; j_call: TRBJ2-3; d_call: NA; clone_size: NA; cdr3_nt: TGTGCCACCAGGGGGAGGAGGACTTCCACAGATACGCAGTATTTT; cdr3_aa: CATRGRRTSTDTQYF
v_call: TRBV15; j_call: TRBJ1-2; d_call: TRBD1; clone_size: NA; cdr3_nt: TGTGCCACCAGCAGAGATCGAGGGACAGCCTATGGCTACACCTTC; cdr3_aa: CATSRDRGTAYGYTF
v_call: TRBV5-1; j_call: TRBJ2-3; d_call: NA; clone_size: NA; cdr3_nt: TGCGCCAGCAAAGGGGGTTCGGATACGCAGTATTTT; cdr3_aa: CASKGGSDTQYF
v_call: TRBV27; j_call: TRBJ2-1; d_call: TRBD2; clone_size: NA; cdr3_nt: TGTGCCAGCAGCCCCCAAATCGGGGGGACTGAGCAGTTCTTC; cdr3_aa: CASSPQIGGTEQFF